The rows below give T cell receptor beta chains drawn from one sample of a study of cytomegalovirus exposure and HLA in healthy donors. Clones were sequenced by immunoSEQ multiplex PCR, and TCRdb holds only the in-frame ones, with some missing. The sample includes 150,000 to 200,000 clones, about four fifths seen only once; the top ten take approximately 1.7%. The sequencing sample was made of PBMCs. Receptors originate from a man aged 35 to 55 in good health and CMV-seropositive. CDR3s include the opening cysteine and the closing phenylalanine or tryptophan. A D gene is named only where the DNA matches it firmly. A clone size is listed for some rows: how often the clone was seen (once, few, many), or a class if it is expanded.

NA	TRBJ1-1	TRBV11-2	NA	CASSLIEWTEAFF	TGTGCCAGCAGCTTAATTGAGTGGACTGAAGCTTTCTTT
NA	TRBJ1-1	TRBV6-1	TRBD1	CASRGPTGVNTEAFF	TGTGCCAGCAGGGGACCGACAGGGGTGAATACTGAAGCTTTCTTT
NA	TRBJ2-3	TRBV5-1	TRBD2	CASSRDPGLAGGDTQYF	TGCGCCAGCAGCCGCGACCCGGGACTAGCGGGAGGAGATACGCAGTATTTT
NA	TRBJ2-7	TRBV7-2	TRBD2	CASSSTSGETYEQYF	TGTGCCAGCAGCTCGACTAGCGGGGAGACCTACGAGCAGTACTTC
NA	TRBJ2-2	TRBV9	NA	CASSVADSAHTGELFF	TGTGCCAGCAGCGTAGCTGATAGCGCCCACACCGGGGAGCTGTTTTTT
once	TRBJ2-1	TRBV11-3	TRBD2	CASSLGGSGRAGGRNEQFF	TGTGCCAGCAGCTTAGGGGGTAGCGGGAGGGCCGGGGGTCGGAATGAGCAGTTCTTC
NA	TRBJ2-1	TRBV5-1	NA	CASSLEAGSNEQFF	TGCGCCAGCAGCTTGGAGGCAGGGTCCAATGAGCAGTTCTTC
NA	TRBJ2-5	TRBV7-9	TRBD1	CASSYNPGQGAGETQYF	TGTGCCAGCAGTTATAACCCGGGACAGGGGGCGGGGGAGACCCAGTACTTC
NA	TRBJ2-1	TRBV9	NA	CASSPRAAPQFF	TGTGCCAGCAGCCCCCGCGCGGCTCCGCAGTTCTTC
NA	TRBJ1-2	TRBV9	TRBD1	CASSSGTGGGVYGYTF	TGTGCCAGCAGCTCGGGAACAGGGGGTGGGGTCTATGGCTACACCTTC